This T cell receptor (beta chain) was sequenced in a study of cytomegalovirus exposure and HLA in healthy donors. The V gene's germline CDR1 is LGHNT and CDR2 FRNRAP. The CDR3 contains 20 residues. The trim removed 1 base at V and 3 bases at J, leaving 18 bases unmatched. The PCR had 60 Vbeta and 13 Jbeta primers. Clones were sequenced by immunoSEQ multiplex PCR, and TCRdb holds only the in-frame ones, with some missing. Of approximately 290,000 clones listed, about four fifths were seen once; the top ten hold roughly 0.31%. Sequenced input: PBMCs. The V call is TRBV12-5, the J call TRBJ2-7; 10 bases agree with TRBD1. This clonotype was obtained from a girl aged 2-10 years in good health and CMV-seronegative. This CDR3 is CASGLGTGTGVRFWYYEQYF. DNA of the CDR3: TGTGCTAGTGGTTTGGGGACCGGGACAGGGGTGCGATTTTGGTACTACGAGCAGTACTTC.